These T cell receptor beta chains were read from a single sample in a study of Graves' ophthalmopathy and Graves' hyperthyroidism. MiXCR, applied by TCRdb to the multiplex PCR reads, yields one record per CDR3 protein. The sample lists almost 750,000 distinct CDR3 sequences; around 40% were seen once. The specimen was peripheral blood. The receptors stem from an adult man with Graves' ophthalmopathy. CDR3s include the opening cysteine and the closing phenylalanine or tryptophan. Clone sizes are given selectively: once, few, many, or a class where the clone is expanded.

v_gene: TRBV10-3
j_gene: TRBJ1-2
abundance: many
CDR3aa: CAISEITGSGYTF

v_gene: TRBV10-3
j_gene: TRBJ2-3
abundance: -
CDR3aa: CASSRRDYSTDTQYF

v_gene: TRBV19
j_gene: TRBJ1-5
abundance: few
CDR3aa: CASSSGQKNSNQPQHF

v_gene: TRBV7-9
j_gene: TRBJ1-2
abundance: -
CDR3aa: CASTFLSLACGYTF

v_gene: TRBV12-3/TRBV12-4
j_gene: TRBJ1-1
abundance: many
CDR3aa: CASSSTGQLNTEAFF

v_gene: TRBV15
j_gene: TRBJ1-4
abundance: -
CDR3aa: CATSRDRQGGEKLFF

v_gene: TRBV7-6
j_gene: TRBJ2-7
abundance: once
CDR3aa: CASSLEVGVASEQYF

v_gene: TRBV10-3
j_gene: TRBJ2-2
abundance: many
CDR3aa: CASRLAGDANTGELFF

v_gene: TRBV7-2
j_gene: TRBJ2-7
abundance: -
CDR3aa: CASSPPRGEASEQYF

v_gene: TRBV2
j_gene: TRBJ2-7
abundance: -
CDR3aa: CASSPSGPPYEQYF

v_gene: TRBV5-1
j_gene: TRBJ1-6
abundance: -
CDR3aa: CASSLGQLGDSPLHF

v_gene: TRBV29-1
j_gene: TRBJ1-2
abundance: many
CDR3aa: CSVPLGAANYGYTF

v_gene: TRBV10-3
j_gene: TRBJ1-2
abundance: -
CDR3aa: CASSRDGTVRVNYGYTF

v_gene: TRBV7-9
j_gene: TRBJ2-2
abundance: few
CDR3aa: CASSPSSGGTGELFF

v_gene: TRBV10-3
j_gene: TRBJ1-2
abundance: many
CDR3aa: CASSYPGRYTF

v_gene: TRBV20-1
j_gene: TRBJ2-7
abundance: many
CDR3aa: CSARSERENYEQYF